The 24 T cell receptor beta chains below come from one sample, sequenced in a study of T cells expressing NK-cell markers. TCRdb re-called the 5' RACE reads and catalogs CDR3 proteins one per entry, DNA excluded. This table holds about 260,000 distinct CDR3 sequences. Sequences were obtained from blood T cells: a sorted CD56 or NKG2C T cell subset, CD4+ or CD8+ T cells, or bulk PBMC T cells (not recorded which). The receptor source for this set is a woman aged 18 to 75 in good health.

V gene TRBV28 combines with J gene TRBJ1-3. CDR1 MDHEN and CDR2 SYDVKM come from the germline V gene. This CDR3 has 17 residues. CDR3 in amino acids: CASSPSNPDLSGNTIYF.

This chain links TRBV7-6 with TRBJ2-5; TCRdb returns TRBD1, unconfirmable since there is no DNA. The CDR3 is 15 amino acids. The V gene's germline CDR1 is SGHVS and CDR2 FNYEAQ. Here the CDR3 reads CASSIRAGDQETQYF.

The chain has TRBV20-1 and TRBJ2-2. The germline CDR1 and CDR2 sequences are DFQATT and SNEGSKA (reference sequence). CDR3 length: 14 residues. The CDR3: CSALIGVNTGELFF.

The rearrangement joins TRBV7-6 to TRBJ1-3. CDR1 is SGHVS and CDR2 is FNYEAQ in the germline V gene. This CDR3 is 14 amino acids long. CDR3 residues: CASSLGKGSNTIYF.

The CDR3 region is CASRPWGDHEQFF. V and J are TRBV4-1 and TRBJ2-1; the TCRdb D gene call, TRBD1, has no DNA to confirm it. Germline V gene data show CDR1 as MGHRA and CDR2 as YSYEKL. The CDR3 length is 13 residues.

The chain has TRBV5-5 and TRBJ1-2; TCRdb's D call, TRBD1, is unchecked because there is no DNA. This CDR3 has 16 residues. Germline CDR1 and CDR2: SGHKS and YYEKEE (reference sequence). The CDR3: CASRHHWGQGGYGYTF.

The chain has TRBV29-1 and TRBJ1-1; TCRdb names TRBD1, which stays unverified in the absence of DNA. This CDR3 spans 14 amino acids. Germline lookup yields CDR1 SQVTM and CDR2 ANQGSEA. The CDR3 is CSSDRGAPSTEAFF.

The chain employs TRBV29-1 and TRBJ1-5. The CDR3 consists of 12 residues. Germline CDR1 and CDR2: SQVTM and ANQGSEA. CDR3 region: CSVGTANQPQHF.

V usage is TRBV12-3 or TRBV12-4 and J usage is TRBJ2-4; the TRBD2 assignment by TCRdb is unverifiable without DNA. This CDR3 comprises 20 residues. Here the CDR3 reads CASSQSGRALARLAKNIQYF.

This chain uses TRBV20-1 with TRBJ1-5. The germline gives CDR1 DFQATT, CDR2 SNEGSKA (reference sequence). The CDR3 runs to 13 residues. The CDR3 loop reads CSARDGFNQPQHF.

The rearrangement links TRBV18 to TRBJ2-3; the D call of TRBD2 rests on TCRdb alone, since no DNA is present to check it. CDR1 is KGHSH, CDR2 LQKENI, per germline. The CDR3 contains 15 residues. The CDR3 sequence is CASSPTLAVPDTQYF. The full variable domain, in which reference TRBV18 and TRBJ2-3 provide the parts outside the CDR3, is NAGVMQNPRHLVRRRGQEARLRCSPMKGHSHVYWYRQLPEEGLKFMVYLQKENIIDESGMPKERFSAEFPKEGPSILRIQQVVRGDSAAYFCASSPTLAVPDTQYFGPGTRLTVL.

The rearrangement links TRBV5-1 to TRBJ1-2; TCRdb selects TRBD1, and the lack of DNA leaves this call unchecked. This CDR3 is 14 amino acids long. Germline-derived CDR1 and CDR2 are SGHRS and YFSETQ. This CDR3 is CASSFLPDSVGYTF.

This rearrangement joins TRBV12-3 or TRBV12-4 to TRBJ2-5; TCRdb designates TRBD1, a call that cannot be tested without DNA. The CDR3 covers 15 residues. CDR3 loop: CASSLGTGQGETQYF.

This CDR3 is CSARGLSNSPLHF. V is TRBV20-1 and J is TRBJ1-6. The CDR3 is made up of 13 amino acids. Germline V gene lookup returns CDR1 DFQATT and CDR2 SNEGSKA (reference sequence).

The genes are TRBV6-4 and TRBJ1-1. Germline CDR1 and CDR2: MRHNA and SNTAGT. There are 13 residues in the CDR3. CDR3 sequence: CASGKEENTEAFF.

The rearrangement joins TRBV12-3 or TRBV12-4 to TRBJ1-1. This CDR3 region has 14 residues. The CDR3 loop reads CASTNRAGNTEAFF.

This chain uses TRBV6-6 with TRBJ1-1; the TCRdb D gene call, TRBD1, has no DNA to confirm it. The CDR3 is 12 amino acids. Germline CDR1 MNHNY, CDR2 SVGAGI (reference sequence). CDR3 sequence: CASSYPPTEAFF.

The CDR3 spells CSARVGTRNSPLHF. V is TRBV20-1 and J is TRBJ1-6. Looked up from germline, CDR1 is DFQATT and CDR2 is SNEGSKA (reference sequence). The CDR3 is made up of 14 amino acids.

The rearrangement joins TRBV7-8 to TRBJ1-6. The CDR3 runs 12 residues. Germline CDR1 SGHVS, CDR2 FQNEAQ. CDR3 protein: CASSFNGEPLHF.

The chain links TRBV3-1 to TRBJ1-2; TCRdb outputs TRBD1, but without DNA this stays unchecked. The CDR3 totals 18 residues. Germline V gene lookup returns CDR1 LGHDT and CDR2 YNNKEL (reference sequence). CDR3 amino acids: CASSQDLGTGGLRYGYTF. Looking up the rest from reference TRBV3-1 and TRBJ1-2 gives the full variable domain: DTAVSQTPKYLVTQMGNDKSIKCEQNLGHDTMYWYKQDSKKFLKIMFSYNNKELIINETVPNRFSPKSPDKAHLNLHINSLELGDSAVYFCASSQDLGTGGLRYGYTFGSGTRLTVV.

The chain recombines TRBV5-4 with TRBJ2-5; the D call of TRBD1 rests on TCRdb alone, since no DNA is present to check it. Germline-derived CDR1 and CDR2 are SGHNT and YYREEE (reference sequence). The length of the CDR3 is 15 residues. CDR3 sequence: CASSLGWGSRETQYF.

The chain is built from TRBV7-2 and TRBJ2-2; with no DNA, the TCRdb D assignment of TRBD2 cannot be verified. This CDR3 has 16 residues. From germline, CDR1 is SGHTA and CDR2 FQGNSA. CDR3 sequence: CASTGTSGTSTGELFF.

CDR3 region: CASSLAWEQGTPEAFF. The rearrangement uses TRBV5-1 and TRBJ1-1; TCRdb selects TRBD1, and the lack of DNA leaves this call unchecked. Germline loops: CDR1 SGHRS, CDR2 YFSETQ. The CDR3 runs 16 residues.

The V call is TRBV20-1, the J call TRBJ2-3. Per the germline V gene, CDR1 is DFQATT and CDR2 is SNEGSKA (reference sequence). The CDR3 is 15 residues long. The CDR3 spells CSAREVIPSTDTQYF.